The clone carrying this T cell receptor (beta chain) is deemed medium-sized. Trimming removed 4 bases at V and 5 bases at J, with 19 bases between. The germline gives CDR1 SEHNR, CDR2 FQNEAQ (reference sequence). The CDR3 is 16 amino acids. The data were taken from a study of blood T cell repertoires in COVID-19. Profiling relied on immunoSEQ multiplex PCR, and the TCRdb table lists in-frame clones only, not all of them. This table holds roughly 150,000 clones, approximately 85% found once. The clonotype originates from a man aged 45-65 years with acute or convalescent COVID-19. V usage is TRBV7-9 and J usage is TRBJ2-3, with D maybe TRBD1 (7 bases). Sequenced: peripheral blood. CDR3 sequence: CASSSPQGGGRDTQYF. In nucleotides, the CDR3 is TGTGCCAGCAGCTCCCCTCAGGGGGGCGGCCGAGATACGCAGTATTTT.